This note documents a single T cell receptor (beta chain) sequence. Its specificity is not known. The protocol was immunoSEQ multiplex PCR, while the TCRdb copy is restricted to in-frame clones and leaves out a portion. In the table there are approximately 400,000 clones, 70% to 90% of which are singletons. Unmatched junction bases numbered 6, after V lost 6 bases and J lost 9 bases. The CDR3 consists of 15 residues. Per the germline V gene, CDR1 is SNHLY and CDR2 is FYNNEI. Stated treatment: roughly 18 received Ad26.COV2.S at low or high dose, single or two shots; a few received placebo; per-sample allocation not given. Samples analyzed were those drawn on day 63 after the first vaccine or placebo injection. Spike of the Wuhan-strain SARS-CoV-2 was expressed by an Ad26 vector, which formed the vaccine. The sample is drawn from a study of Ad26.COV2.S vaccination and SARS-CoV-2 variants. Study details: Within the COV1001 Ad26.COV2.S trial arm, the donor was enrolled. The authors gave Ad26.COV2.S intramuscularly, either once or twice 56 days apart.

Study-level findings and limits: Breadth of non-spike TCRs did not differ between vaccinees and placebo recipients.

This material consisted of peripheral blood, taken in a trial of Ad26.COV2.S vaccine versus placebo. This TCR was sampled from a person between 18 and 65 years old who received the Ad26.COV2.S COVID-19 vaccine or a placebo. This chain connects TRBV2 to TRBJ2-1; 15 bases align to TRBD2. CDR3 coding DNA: TGTGCCAGCAGAAGGACTAGCGGGGGGGCCGGTGAGCAGTTCTTC. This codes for CASRRTSGGAGEQFF.